This TCR beta chain was identified in a study of beta chain features in type 1 diabetes. Germline values: CDR1 GTSNPN, CDR2 SVGIG (reference sequence). CDR3 length equals 15 residues. V was pared by 2 bases and J by 1 base, with 12 bases between. Reverse transcription of all isolated RNA meant that expressed TCRB transcripts were sequenced. Sequenced by immunoSEQ multiplex PCR; TCRdb stores in-frame clones only, minus some. Of approximately 200,000 clones in the sample, over 9.5% were seen once. Study-level points and caveats: TCRB CDR3s from Type 1 diabetes patients were moderately but significantly shorter in all four CD4+ subsets. Insertion counts at VDJ junctions were lower in type 1 diabetes patients, who also showed more deletions there.

This clone has more than one count but fewer than ten. Antigen unknown. Sequenced input: naive CD4+ T cells from blood. The rearrangement uses TRBV30 and TRBJ1-5; D remains ambiguous. The sequence was obtained from a woman between 18 and 29 years old in good health. Here the CDR3 reads CAWSQPGRSNQPQHF. The CDR3 DNA reads as TGTGCCTGGAGTCAACCAGGAAGAAGCAATCAGCCCCAGCATTTT.